This T cell receptor (beta chain) comes out of a study of identical twins. Germline CDR1 reads DFQATT; CDR2 reads SNEGSKA (reference sequence). CDR3 size: 12 residues. Trimming shortened V by 6 bases and J by 1 base, and 9 bases separated the two germline ends. TCRdb re-called the 5' RACE reads through MiXCR, storing one row per CDR3 protein. The sample lists under 900,000 distinct CDR3 sequences, roughly 20% seen once, with under 15% in the top ten. This clonotype has a handful of counts. All donors were healthy Caucasians. These data were also filed under a second study, of T cells expressing NK-cell markers. As that report states: Among several donors, these clonotypes also ranked first in the CD3+CD56-NKG2C+ fraction.

V is TRBV20-1 and J is TRBJ2-5, with D hard to call. The sample was PBMCs. This TCR was sampled from a woman between 18 and 29 years old in good health. As DNA, the CDR3 is TGCAGTGCCGGAATATCCCAAGAGACCCAGTACTTC. Its protein product is CSAGISQETQYF.